These 9 T cell receptor beta chains were all obtained from the same sample, sequenced in a study of cytomegalovirus exposure and HLA in healthy donors. The PCR was carried out with 60 Vbeta primers and 13 Jbeta primers. Measured with immunoSEQ multiplex PCR; TCRdb has only the in-frame clones, and not every one. The profile shows 100,000 or so clones, about 74% of them singletons. Sequencing was done on a sample of PBMCs. The source of these receptors is a female donor in good health and CMV-seronegative.

This chain links TRBV6-1 with TRBJ1-2; D might be TRBD1 (5 bases). CDR1 is MNHNS, CDR2 SASEGT, per germline. The V and J ends lost 10 bases and 7 bases respectively, with 16 bases between them. The CDR3 length is 12 residues. The CDR3 region has the DNA TGTGCCACCACAGGAAAGAGGTCTGGCTACACCTTC. Protein product: CATTGKRSGYTF.

The chain couples TRBV6-4 to TRBJ2-2; the match to TRBD2 covers 7 bases. The V gene end was trimmed by 5 bases and the J gene end by 4 bases; junction bases not matched to a gene: 7. The CDR3 contains 15 residues. CDR1 and CDR2 from the germline V gene are MRHNA and SNTAGT. The CDR3 region is CASSPGRARTGELFF. Written as DNA, the CDR3 is TGTGCCAGCAGTCCGGGGAGGGCACGCACCGGGGAGCTGTTTTTT.

This chain joins TRBV19 and TRBJ2-7; 7 nucleotides line up with TRBD1. The CDR3 sequence is 12 residues long. The germline CDR1 and CDR2 sequences are LNHDA and SQIVND (reference sequence). The J segment lost 3 bases and the V segment lost 5 bases, leaving 1 base of the junction unmatched. CDR3 in DNA: TGTGCCAGTAGTGGGGACAGCTACGAGCAGTACTTC. Translating it yields CASSGDSYEQYF.

The chain uses TRBV30 and TRBJ1-1, with D possibly TRBD1 on 6 matching bases. CDR3 size: 13 residues. CDR1 and CDR2 from the germline V gene are GTSNPN and SVGIG (reference sequence). Trimming removed 5 bases from V and 0 bases from J, with 10 bases in between. CDR3 region: CAWDRRMNTEAFF. The CDR3 DNA reads TGTGCCTGGGACAGGAGAATGAACACTGAAGCTTTCTTT.

This sequence joins TRBV19 and TRBJ2-5; 7 bases agree with TRBD1. The DNA end is a closer match to TRBJ2-7, so the J assignment may be wrong. The CDR3 is made up of 14 amino acids. Germline V gene lookup returns CDR1 LNHDA and CDR2 SQIVND (reference sequence). CDR3 sequence: CASSKRQGVYEQYF. The CDR3 DNA is TGTGCCAGTAGTAAAAGGCAGGGGGTATACGAGCAGTACTTC.

J is TRBJ1-2 and V is TRBV30, with D possibly being TRBD1 (5 bases). The ends were cut back, 4 bases at V and 5 bases at J, with 11 bases in the middle. Germline V gene lookup returns CDR1 GTSNPN and CDR2 SVGIG (reference sequence). This CDR3 spans 12 amino acids. The CDR3 DNA sequence: TGTGCCTGGATCTCCGGGGGATATGGCTACACCTTC. Protein: CAWISGGYGYTF.

The V gene is TRBV6-5, the J gene TRBJ2-2; D possibly corresponds to TRBD1 (5 bases). Germline values: CDR1 MNHEY, CDR2 SVGAGI. Trimming removed 6 bases at V and 6 bases at J, with 14 bases between. The CDR3 covers 14 residues. CDR3 sequence (DNA): TGTGCCAGCAGACGTCAGGGTGAGGCCGGGGAGCTGTTTTTT. This encodes CASRRQGEAGELFF.

This chain connects TRBV27 to TRBJ1-6; possibly TRBD1 for D (5 bases). The germline gives CDR1 MNHEY, CDR2 SMNVEV (reference sequence). The germline V and J ends were trimmed by 3 bases and 10 bases, with 13 bases remaining between them. The CDR3 extends over 14 amino acids. CDR3 protein: CASSFLGLTSPLHF. In DNA form, the CDR3 reads TGTGCCAGCAGTTTTTTGGGACTAACCTCACCCCTCCACTTT.

V usage is TRBV5-1 and J usage is TRBJ2-3; maybe TRBD2 (6 bases). Germline-derived CDR1 and CDR2 are SGHRS and YFSETQ. This CDR3 comprises 16 residues. Between the trimmed V and J ends, which lost 0 bases and 2 bases, there was a span of 13 bases. CDR3 DNA sequence: TGCGCCAGCAGCTTGGGGGTAGCGGACAACACAGATACGCAGTATTTT. This translates into CASSLGVADNTDTQYF.